Sequencing of this T cell receptor beta chain was carried out in a study of identical twins. Study observations and caveats: Fewer insertions marked abundant cord blood beta clonotypes; young adult naive trended weakly, memory not at all. Zero-insertion analyses were open to partial confounding by invariant MAIT and iNKT cells.

This clonotype was seen a handful of times. Antigen specificity is unknown. Addition of a universal primer site occurred through template switching, and cDNA carried unique molecular identifiers. TCRdb ran MiXCR on the 5' RACE reads and lists one entry per CDR3 protein. The data contain approximately 550,000 distinct CDR3 sequences, 20% to 25% of them singletons. The same specimen was also included in a second study, on yellow fever vaccine responses in identical twins.

Sequenced: CD4+ T cells sorted from blood. This sequence originates from a woman younger than 35 in good health.

The DNA of the CDR3 is TGCAGCGTTCTCGGACAGCGCTATGTCGACTACACCTTC. Its translation is CSVLGQRYVDYTF. The chain is built from TRBV29-1 and TRBJ1-2; D is possibly TRBD1 (6 bases). V was trimmed by 5 bases and J by 10 bases, leaving 20 bases between them. Germline CDR1 is SQVTM and CDR2 is ANQGSEA. The CDR3 consists of 13 residues.